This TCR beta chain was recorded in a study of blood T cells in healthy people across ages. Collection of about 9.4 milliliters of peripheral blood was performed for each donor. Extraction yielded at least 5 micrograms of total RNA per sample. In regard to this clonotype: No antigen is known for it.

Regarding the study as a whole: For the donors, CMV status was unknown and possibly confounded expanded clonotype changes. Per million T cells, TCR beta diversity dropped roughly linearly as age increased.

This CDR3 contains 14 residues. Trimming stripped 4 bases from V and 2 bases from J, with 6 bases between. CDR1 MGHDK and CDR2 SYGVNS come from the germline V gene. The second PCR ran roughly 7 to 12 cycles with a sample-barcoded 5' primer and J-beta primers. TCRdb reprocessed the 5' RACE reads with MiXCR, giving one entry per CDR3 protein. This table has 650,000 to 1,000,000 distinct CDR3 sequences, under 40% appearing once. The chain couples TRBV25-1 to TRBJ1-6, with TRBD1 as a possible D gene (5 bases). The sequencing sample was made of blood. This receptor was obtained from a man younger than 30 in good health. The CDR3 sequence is CASSGGAYNSPLHF. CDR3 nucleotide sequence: TGTGCCAGCAGTGGGGGGGCCTATAATTCACCCCTCCACTTT. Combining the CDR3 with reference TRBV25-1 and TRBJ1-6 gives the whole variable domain EADIYQTPRYLVIGTGKKITLECSQTMGHDKMYWYQQDPGMELHLIHYSYGVNSTEKGDLSSESTVSRIRTEHFPLTLESARPSHTSQYLCASSGGAYNSPLHFGNGTRLTVT.